The T cell receptor (beta chain) under discussion was sequenced for a study of blood T cells in healthy people across ages. General study findings and limits: A strong correlation was found between TCR beta diversity and the percentage of naive T cells.

Alongside a J-beta primer mix, a sample-barcoded 5' primer served in a second PCR lasting about 6 to 12 cycles. TCRdb used MiXCR to reprocess the 5' RACE reads, holding one entry per CDR3 protein. The sample lists some 800,000 distinct CDR3 sequences, roughly 25% occurring once. The CDR3 extends over 13 amino acids. Per the germline V gene, CDR1 is ENHRY and CDR2 is SYGVKD. Trimming pared 8 bases from V and 3 bases from J, leaving 13 bases between. To note about this clonotype: Its cognate antigen is unknown.

These data also formed part of another study, on T cells of mothers and their children.

Sequenced input: blood. The TCR comes from a boy younger than 18 in good health. The gene calls are TRBV10-3 and TRBJ2-5; weak D call: TRBD1 (6 bases). The CDR3 nucleotides are TGTGCCATCGGGAACAGGGTCGAAGAGACCCAGTACTTC. It codes for CAIGNRVEETQYF.